The clone carrying this T cell receptor beta chain was counted only a few times. The antigen remains unidentified. The CDR3 consists of 16 residues. V was pared by 2 bases and J by 0 bases, with 8 bases between. Germline assignment: CDR1 MDHEN and CDR2 SYDVKM. Each individual donor underwent a draw of ten milliliters of peripheral blood. Primers used in a second PCR of about 7 to 11 cycles were a sample-barcoded 5' primer and a J-beta primer mix. Unique molecular identifiers of 12 random nucleotides labeled each cDNA. TCRdb reprocessed the 5' RACE reads with MiXCR, giving one entry per CDR3 protein. The sample lists about 830,000 distinct CDR3 sequences; about 62% were seen once. The sample comes from a study of blood T cells in healthy people across ages. Broader study findings: TCR beta diversity per million T cells fell roughly linearly with age. Because donor CMV status was unknown, expanded clonotype changes were possibly confounded.

Sequencing was carried out using blood. This chain connects TRBV28 to TRBJ2-6; perhaps TRBD2 as D (5 bases). The receptor was isolated from a man aged 30 to 45 in good health. The CDR3 sequence is CASSLRGNSGANVLTF. DNA for the CDR3: TGTGCCAGCAGTTTACGGGGAAACTCTGGGGCCAACGTCCTGACTTTC.